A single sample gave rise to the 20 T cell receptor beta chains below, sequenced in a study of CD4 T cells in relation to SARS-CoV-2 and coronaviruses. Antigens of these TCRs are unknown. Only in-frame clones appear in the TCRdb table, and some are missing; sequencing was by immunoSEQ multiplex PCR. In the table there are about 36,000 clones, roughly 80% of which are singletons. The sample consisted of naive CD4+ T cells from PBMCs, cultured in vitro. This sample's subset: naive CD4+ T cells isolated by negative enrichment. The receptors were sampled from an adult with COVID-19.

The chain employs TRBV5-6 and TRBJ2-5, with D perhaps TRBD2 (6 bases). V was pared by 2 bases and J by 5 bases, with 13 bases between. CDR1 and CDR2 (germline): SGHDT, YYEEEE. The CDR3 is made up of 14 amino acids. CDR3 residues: CASSFGEVFETQYF. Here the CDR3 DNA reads TGTGCCAGCAGCTTCGGGGAGGTATTCGAGACCCAGTACTTC.

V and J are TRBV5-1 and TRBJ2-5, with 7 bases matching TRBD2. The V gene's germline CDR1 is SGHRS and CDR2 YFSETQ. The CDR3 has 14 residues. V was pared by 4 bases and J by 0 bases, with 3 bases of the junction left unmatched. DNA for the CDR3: TGCGCCAGCAGCCCCGGGACTAACCAAGAGACCCAGTACTTC. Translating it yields CASSPGTNQETQYF. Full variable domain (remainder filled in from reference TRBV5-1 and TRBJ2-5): KAGVTQTPRYLIKTRGQQVTLSCSPISGHRSVSWYQQTPGQGLQFLFEYFSETQRNKGNFPGRFSGRQFSNSRSEMNVSTLELGDSALYLCASSPGTNQETQYFGPGTRLLVL.

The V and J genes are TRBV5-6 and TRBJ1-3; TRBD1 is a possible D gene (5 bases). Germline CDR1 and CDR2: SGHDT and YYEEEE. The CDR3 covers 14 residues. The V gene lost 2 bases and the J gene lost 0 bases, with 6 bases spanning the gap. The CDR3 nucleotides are TGTGCCAGCAGCTTCACAGGCTCTGGAAACACCATATATTTT. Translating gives CASSFTGSGNTIYF.

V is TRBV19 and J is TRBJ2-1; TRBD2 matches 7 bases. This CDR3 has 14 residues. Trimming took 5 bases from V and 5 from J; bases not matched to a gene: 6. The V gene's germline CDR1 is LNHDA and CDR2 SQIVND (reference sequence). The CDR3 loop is CASSHGGGNNEQFF. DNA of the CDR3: TGTGCCAGTAGTCATGGGGGGGGAAACAATGAGCAGTTCTTC.

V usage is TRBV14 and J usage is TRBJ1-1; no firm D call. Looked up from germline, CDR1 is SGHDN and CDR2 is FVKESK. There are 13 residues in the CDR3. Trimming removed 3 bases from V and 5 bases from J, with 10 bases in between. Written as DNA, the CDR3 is TGTGCCAGCAGCCAGTGGGCTAATACTGAAGCTTTCTTT. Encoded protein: CASSQWANTEAFF.

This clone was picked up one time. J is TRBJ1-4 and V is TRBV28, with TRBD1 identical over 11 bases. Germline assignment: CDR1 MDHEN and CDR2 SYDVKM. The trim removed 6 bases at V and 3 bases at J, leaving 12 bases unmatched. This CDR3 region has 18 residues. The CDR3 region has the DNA TGTGCCAGCAGCAGGGACAGGGGGGAACATCCAGCTAATGAAAAACTGTTTTTT. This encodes CASSRDRGEHPANEKLFF.

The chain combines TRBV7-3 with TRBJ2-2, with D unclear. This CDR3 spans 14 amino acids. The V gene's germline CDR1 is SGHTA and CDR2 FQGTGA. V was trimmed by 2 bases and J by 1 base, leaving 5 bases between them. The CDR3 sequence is CASSLFGNTGELFF. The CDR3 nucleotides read TGTGCCAGCAGCTTATTCGGGAACACCGGGGAGCTGTTTTTT.

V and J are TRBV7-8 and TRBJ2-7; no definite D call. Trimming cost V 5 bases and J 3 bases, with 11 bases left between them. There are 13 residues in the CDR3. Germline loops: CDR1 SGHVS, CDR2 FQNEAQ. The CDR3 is CASSGTLVYEQYF. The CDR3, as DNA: TGTGCCAGCAGCGGCACTTTAGTCTACGAGCAGTACTTC.

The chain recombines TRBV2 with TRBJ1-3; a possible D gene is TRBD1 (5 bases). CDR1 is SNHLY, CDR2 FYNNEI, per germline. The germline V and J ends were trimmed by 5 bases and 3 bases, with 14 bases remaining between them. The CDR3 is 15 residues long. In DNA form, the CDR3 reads TGTGCCAGCAGTCGAATCACAGGCGGTGGAAACACCATATATTTT. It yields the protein CASSRITGGGNTIYF.

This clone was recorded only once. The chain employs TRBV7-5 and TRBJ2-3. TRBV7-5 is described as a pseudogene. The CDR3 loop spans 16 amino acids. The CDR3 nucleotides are TGTGTCAGAAGCTTACAGACAAACCCCCCGGGTGGTACGCAGTATTTT. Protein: CVRSLQTNPPGGTQYF.

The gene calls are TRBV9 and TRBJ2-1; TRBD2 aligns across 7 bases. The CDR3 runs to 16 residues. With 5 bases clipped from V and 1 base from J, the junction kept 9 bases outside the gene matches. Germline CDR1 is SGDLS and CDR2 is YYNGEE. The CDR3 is CASSESSGWSYNEQFF. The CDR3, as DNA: TGTGCCAGCAGTGAGAGTAGCGGGTGGTCCTACAATGAGCAGTTCTTC.

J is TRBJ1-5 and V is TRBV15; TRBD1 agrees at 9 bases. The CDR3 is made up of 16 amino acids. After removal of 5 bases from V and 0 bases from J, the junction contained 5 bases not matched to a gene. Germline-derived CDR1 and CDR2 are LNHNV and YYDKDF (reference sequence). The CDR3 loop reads CATSGHRGLSNQPQHF. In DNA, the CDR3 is TGTGCCACCAGCGGACACAGGGGGCTTAGCAATCAGCCCCAGCATTTT.

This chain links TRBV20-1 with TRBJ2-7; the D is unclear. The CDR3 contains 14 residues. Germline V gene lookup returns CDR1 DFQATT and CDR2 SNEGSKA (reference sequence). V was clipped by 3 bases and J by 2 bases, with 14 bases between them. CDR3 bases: TGCAGTGCTAGTTCTACTCAGTTCCCCTACGAGCAGTACTTC. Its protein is CSASSTQFPYEQYF.

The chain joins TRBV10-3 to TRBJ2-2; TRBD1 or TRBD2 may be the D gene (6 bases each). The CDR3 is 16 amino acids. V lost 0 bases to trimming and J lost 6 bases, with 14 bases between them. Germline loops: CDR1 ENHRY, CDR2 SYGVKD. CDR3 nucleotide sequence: TGTGCCATCAGTGAGTCACACGGGGGCAGGGCCGGGGAGCTGTTTTTT. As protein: CAISESHGGRAGELFF.

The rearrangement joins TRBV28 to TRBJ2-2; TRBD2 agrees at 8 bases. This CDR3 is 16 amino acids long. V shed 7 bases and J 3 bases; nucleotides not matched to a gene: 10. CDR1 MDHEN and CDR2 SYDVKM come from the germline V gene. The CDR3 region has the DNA TGTGCCAGCACCGACATTAGCGGGGTTGACACCGGGGAGCTGTTTTTT. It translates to CASTDISGVDTGELFF. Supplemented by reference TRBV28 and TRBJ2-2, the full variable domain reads DVKVTQSSRYLVKRTGEKVFLECVQDMDHENMFWYRQDPGLGLRLIYFSYDVKMKEKGDIPEGYSVSREKKERFSLILESASTNQTSMYLCASTDISGVDTGELFFGEGSRLTVL.

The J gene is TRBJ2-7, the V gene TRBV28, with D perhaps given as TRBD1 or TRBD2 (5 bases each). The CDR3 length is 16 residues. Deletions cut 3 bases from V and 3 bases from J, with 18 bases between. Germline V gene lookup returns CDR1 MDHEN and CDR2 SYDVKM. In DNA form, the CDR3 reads TGTGCCAGCAGTTTGGGAGTACTGGGGCCTAGCTACGAGCAGTACTTC. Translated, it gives CASSLGVLGPSYEQYF.

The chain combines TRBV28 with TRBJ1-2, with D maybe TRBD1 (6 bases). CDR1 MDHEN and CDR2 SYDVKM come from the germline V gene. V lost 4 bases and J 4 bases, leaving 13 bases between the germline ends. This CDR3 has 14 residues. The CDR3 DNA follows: TGTGCCAGCAGTTCCCCGGTAGGGGGCTATGGCTACACCTTC. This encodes CASSSPVGGYGYTF.

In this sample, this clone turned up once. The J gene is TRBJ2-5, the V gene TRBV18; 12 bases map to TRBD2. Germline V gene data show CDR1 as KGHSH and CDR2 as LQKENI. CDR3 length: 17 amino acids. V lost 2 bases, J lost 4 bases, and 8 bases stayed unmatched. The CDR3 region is CASSPRASGRARETQYF. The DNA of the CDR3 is TGTGCCAGCTCACCAAGGGCTAGCGGGAGGGCCAGAGAGACCCAGTACTTC.

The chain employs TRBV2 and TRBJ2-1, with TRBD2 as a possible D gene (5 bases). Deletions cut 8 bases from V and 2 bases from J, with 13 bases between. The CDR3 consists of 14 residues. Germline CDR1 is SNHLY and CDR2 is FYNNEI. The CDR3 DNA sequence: TGTGCCAGCGCGGGCGGGTTGGCCTACAATGAGCAGTTCTTC. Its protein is CASAGGLAYNEQFF.

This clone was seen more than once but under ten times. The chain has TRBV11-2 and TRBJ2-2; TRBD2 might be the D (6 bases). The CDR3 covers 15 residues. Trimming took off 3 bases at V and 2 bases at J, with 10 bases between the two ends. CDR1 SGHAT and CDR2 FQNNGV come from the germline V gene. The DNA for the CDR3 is TGTGCCAGCAGCTTTTACGGGAGCAACACCGGGGAGCTGTTTTTT. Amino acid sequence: CASSFYGSNTGELFF.